The rows below give T cell receptor beta chains drawn from one sample of a study of patients and donors after allogeneic stem cell transplantation. TCRdb re-called the RT-PCR reads with MiXCR, one entry per CDR3 protein. The repertoire holds about 230,000 distinct CDR3 sequences, less than 15% seen once, with 11% in the top ten. Sequenced sample: blood, either unsorted or a sorted T cell fraction (not recorded which). Receptors originate from a human donor who was either an allogeneic HSCT recipient or a stem cell or donor lymphocyte infusion donor (not recorded which). It is not recorded whose cells these are; they may come from a transplant donor. CDR3s include the opening cysteine and the closing phenylalanine or tryptophan. The D gene is left open where the match is weak. A row's size may be missing; if present it is once, few, many or a size class.

clone_size j_call d_call v_call cdr3_length cdr3_aa cdr3_nt
many TRBJ1-4 NA TRBV3-1 14 CASSTRRGHEKLFF TGTGCCAGCAGCACCCGCAGGGGACATGAAAAACTGTTTTTT
few TRBJ2-7 NA TRBV30 16 CAWSPPGTQGFDEQYF TGTGCCTGGAGTCCCCCCGGGACCCAGGGTTTCGACGAGCAGTACTTC
few TRBJ1-1 NA TRBV4-2 13 CASSRKEDTEAFF TGTGCCAGCAGCCGGAAGGAGGACACTGAAGCTTTCTTT
NA TRBJ2-2 TRBD2 TRBV6-1 14 CASRLAGNTGELLF TGTGCCAGCAGACTAGCGGGGAACACCGGGGAGCTGCTTTTT
NA TRBJ1-6 NA TRBV12-3/TRBV12-4 13 CASSLGHRSPLHF TGTGCCAGCAGTTTAGGTCATCGGTCACCCCTCCACTTT
few TRBJ1-6 NA TRBV3-1 12 CASSPEGSPLHF TGTGCCAGCAGCCCGGAAGGTTCACCCCTCCACTTT
few TRBJ2-1 TRBD2 TRBV6-4 15 CASSNLAGSYNEQFF TGTGCCAGCAGTAACCTAGCGGGCTCCTACAATGAGCAGTTCTTC
NA TRBJ1-2 NA TRBV6-1 15 CASTERRAFNYGYTF TGTGCCAGCACCGAAAGACGGGCTTTCAACTATGGCTACACCTTC
NA TRBJ2-3 NA TRBV4-2 15 CASSQDRLDSNTQYF TGTGCCAGCAGCCAAGATAGACTAGATTCGAATACGCAGTATTTT
NA TRBJ1-2 TRBD1 TRBV6-5 14 CASSYGRGLDGYTF TGTGCCAGCAGTTATGGCAGGGGGCTTGATGGCTACACCTTC
NA TRBJ2-4 TRBD2 TRBV10-3 15 CAIRTTSGSPDMQYF TGTGCCATCAGGACAACTAGCGGGAGTCCGGACATGCAGTACTTC
few TRBJ2-1 TRBD2 TRBV3-1 17 CASSQWREGSSYNEQFF TGTGCCAGCAGCCAATGGCGGGAGGGAAGCTCCTACAATGAGCAGTTCTTC
few TRBJ2-5 NA TRBV6-1 15 CASSRQRAGEETQYF TGTGCCAGCAGCCGCCAGCGGGCCGGAGAAGAGACCCAGTACTTC
few TRBJ1-5 NA TRBV18 14 CASSPSGERQPQHF TGTGCCAGCTCACCAAGTGGGGAAAGACAGCCCCAGCATTTT
many TRBJ2-1 TRBD2 TRBV24-1 20 CATSDLRTSGRGRDYNEQFF TGTGCCACCAGTGATTTGCGAACTAGCGGGCGGGGCCGAGACTACAATGAGCAGTTCTTC
once TRBJ1-1 TRBD1 TRBV4-1 13 CASSQDIRGLAFF TGCGCCAGCAGCCAAGATATAAGGGGGCTAGCTTTCTTT
NA TRBJ2-7 TRBD1 TRBV5-1 13 CASSYGTGNEQYF TGCGCCAGCAGCTACGGGACAGGGAACGAGCAGTACTTC
many TRBJ1-2 TRBD1 TRBV4-2 15 CASSTRQGEGYGYTF TGTGCCAGCAGCACGCGACAGGGCGAAGGCTATGGCTACACCTTC
many TRBJ1-4 NA TRBV5-1 13 CASSRGGWEKLFF TGCGCCAGCAGCAGGGGAGGATGGGAAAAACTGTTTTTT
many TRBJ2-2 TRBD2 TRBV5-1 16 CASSLGVAGVTGELFF TGCGCCAGCAGCTTGGGAGTAGCGGGGGTGACCGGGGAGCTGTTTTTT
few TRBJ2-7 NA TRBV5-1 15 CASSLAEGGGYEQYF TGCGCCAGCAGCTTGGCCGAAGGGGGTGGCTACGAGCAGTACTTC
few TRBJ2-7 NA TRBV7-8 14 CASSSGTGSSEQYF TGTGCCAGCAGCTCCGGGACGGGGTCCAGTGAGCAGTACTTC
NA TRBJ1-1 NA TRBV9 16 CASSPLSGTGNTEAFF TGTGCCAGCAGCCCGCTGAGCGGGACGGGCAACACTGAAGCTTTCTTT
few TRBJ2-1 NA TRBV20-1 14 CSAEDTRGYNEQFF TGCAGTGCCGAAGACACCCGAGGCTACAATGAGCAGTTCTTC
few TRBJ2-6 TRBD1 TRBV10-2 17 CASSEPGQGSGANVLTF TGCGCCAGCAGTGAGCCCGGACAGGGCTCTGGGGCCAACGTCCTGACTTTC
many TRBJ1-2 TRBD1 TRBV5-1 16 CASSLGQHLNNYGYTF TGCGCCAGCAGCCTGGGACAGCACCTTAACAACTATGGCTACACCTTC
NA TRBJ2-5 NA TRBV5-1 13 CASRENSQETQYF TGCGCCAGCAGAGAGAACAGCCAAGAGACCCAGTACTTC
NA TRBJ2-7 NA TRBV20-1 10 CSAYNYEQYF TGCAGTGCTTATAACTACGAGCAGTACTTC
many TRBJ2-2 TRBD2 TRBV2 15 CASKGGGGGTGELFF TGTGCCAGCAAGGGTGGTGGCGGGGGGACCGGGGAGCTGTTTTTT
NA TRBJ2-1 TRBD2 TRBV5-1 18 CVSSLGTSGGSSYNEQFF TGCGTCAGCAGCTTGGGAACTAGCGGGGGCAGCTCCTACAATGAGCAGTTCTTC
few TRBJ2-7 TRBD1 TRBV6-5 15 CASSYKGQGTYEQYF TGTGCCAGCAGTTATAAAGGACAGGGGACCTACGAGCAGTACTTC
NA TRBJ1-1 NA TRBV15 14 CATSKRQPSTEAFF TGTGCCACCAGCAAACGACAGCCGAGCACTGAAGCTTTCTTT
many TRBJ1-6 NA TRBV12-3/TRBV12-4 13 CASTLNRDSPLHF TGTGCCAGCACCCTTAACAGGGATTCACCCCTCCACTTT
NA TRBJ2-7 TRBD2 TRBV6-5 15 CASSYSSGGTYEQYF TGTGCCAGCAGTTACTCTTCCGGGGGGACCTACGAGCAGTACTTC
NA TRBJ2-1 TRBD2 TRBV7-2 16 CASSLSFAGEYNEQFF TGTGCCAGCAGCTTAAGTTTCGCGGGGGAATACAATGAGCAGTTCTTC
many TRBJ2-1 TRBD2 TRBV7-2 16 CASSLAFSSGYNEQFF TGTGCCAGCAGCTTAGCGTTCTCTAGCGGATACAATGAGCAGTTCTTC
NA TRBJ1-1 NA TRBV7-2 16 CASSLVGTERGTEAFF TGTGCCAGCAGCTTAGTGGGGACCGAAAGGGGCACTGAAGCTTTCTTT
many TRBJ1-2 NA TRBV12-3/TRBV12-4 14 CASRSGTPAGGYTF TGTGCCAGCAGATCGGGAACCCCAGCGGGTGGCTACACCTTC
NA TRBJ1-5 TRBD1 TRBV30 15 CAWTPGTAYNQPQHF TGTGCCTGGACCCCAGGGACAGCTTACAATCAGCCCCAGCATTTT
NA TRBJ1-1 NA TRBV19 12 CASSSQRAVAFF TGTGCCAGTAGTTCCCAGCGGGCGGTGGCTTTCTTT
NA TRBJ1-1 TRBD1 TRBV6-1 15 CASSSGTGGGTEAFF TGTGCCAGCAGCTCCGGGACAGGGGGTGGCACTGAAGCTTTCTTT
few TRBJ1-5 NA TRBV7-8 12 CASSAFVGPQHF TGTGCCAGCAGCGCCTTTGTGGGCCCCCAGCATTTT
many TRBJ1-1 TRBD1 TRBV7-2 15 CASSLGGQGNTEAFF TGTGCCAGCAGCTTAGGGGGACAGGGGAACACTGAAGCTTTCTTT
many TRBJ1-1 NA TRBV7-7 13 CASSYNTNTEAFF TGTGCCAGCAGCTATAACACGAACACTGAAGCTTTCTTT
NA TRBJ1-2 NA TRBV9 14 CASSSGRINYGYTF TGTGCCAGCAGCTCCGGACGGATTAACTATGGCTACACCTTC
few TRBJ2-5 NA TRBV14 13 CASSRYLGETQYF TGTGCCAGCAGCCGATACCTGGGAGAGACCCAGTACTTC
NA TRBJ1-5 NA TRBV3-1 14 CASSQVYGNQPQHF TGTGCCAGCAGCCAAGTATATGGGAATCAGCCCCAGCATTTT
few TRBJ1-1 NA TRBV4-1 14 CASRVLGMNTEAFF TGCGCCAGCAGAGTTCTGGGGATGAACACTGAAGCTTTCTTT
NA TRBJ1-5 NA TRBV30 14 CAWSADSHNQPQHF TGTGCCTGGAGTGCGGACAGCCACAATCAGCCCCAGCATTTT
many TRBJ2-1 NA TRBV5-1 13 CASSLGGRNEQFF TGTGCCAGCAGTTTAGGGGGTCGCAATGAGCAGTTCTTC
few TRBJ2-2 NA TRBV20-1 13 CSAEERVPGELFF TGCAGTGCGGAAGAGCGGGTCCCCGGGGAGCTGTTTTTT
NA TRBJ2-7 TRBD1 TRBV12-3/TRBV12-4 13 CASGRDRVHEQYF TGTGCCAGTGGGAGGGACAGGGTCCACGAGCAGTACTTC
many TRBJ2-7 NA TRBV9 15 CASSSRGTDSYEQYF TGTGCCAGCAGCTCTCGAGGGACGGACTCCTACGAGCAGTACTTC
few TRBJ2-7 NA TRBV6-2/TRBV6-3 12 CASRSGIYEQYF TGTGCCAGCAGATCGGGGATATACGAGCAGTACTTC
NA TRBJ1-1 NA TRBV15 13 CATSTTTGNEAFF TGTGCCACCAGCACGACAACAGGGAATGAAGCTTTCTTT
NA TRBJ2-5 TRBD2 TRBV9 15 CASSVTSGSQETQYF TGTGCCAGCAGCGTTACTAGCGGGAGCCAAGAGACCCAGTACTTC
NA TRBJ1-2 TRBD1 TRBV28 13 CASLQGAGGGYTF TGTGCCAGCCTGCAAGGGGCAGGGGGTGGCTACACCTTC